Reported below is one T cell receptor (beta chain). Samples came from axillary lymph nodes draining the breast cancer. These data come from a study of breast tumors, draining lymph nodes, adjacent tissues. TCRdb called the multiplex PCR reads again in MiXCR, with one record for every CDR3 protein. The table shows some 170,000 distinct CDR3 sequences, with around 33% occurring only once. The sample taken for sequencing was axillary lymph node tissue. This TCR derives from a female donor with breast cancer. Some clones in this sample may be carry-over from other donors' samples.

CDR3 nucleotides: TGCGCCAGCAGCTTGAATGCGGGACAGGGTGGCACAACTGAAGCTTTCTTT. Translated, it gives CASSLNAGQGGTTEAFF. The chain employs TRBV5-1 and TRBJ1-1, with TRBD1 identical over 9 bases. The germline gives CDR1 SGHRS, CDR2 YFSETQ. Trimming took 1 base from V and 5 from J; bases not matched to a gene: 12. This CDR3 is 17 amino acids long. Drawing the rest from reference TRBV5-1 and TRBJ1-1, the complete variable domain is KAGVTQTPRYLIKTRGQQVTLSCSPISGHRSVSWYQQTPGQGLQFLFEYFSETQRNKGNFPGRFSGRQFSNSRSEMNVSTLELGDSALYLCASSLNAGQGGTTEAFFGQGTRLTVV.